These T cell receptor beta chains were read from a single sample in a study of blood T cell repertoires in COVID-19. Profiling relied on immunoSEQ multiplex PCR, and the TCRdb table lists in-frame clones only, not all of them. The sample consists of some 150,000 clones, around 82% of them appearing once. The sample taken for sequencing was peripheral blood. These receptor sequences come from a man between 60 and 70 years old with active or convalescent COVID-19. Both conserved end residues are part of each CDR3.

j_call | cdr3_length | v_call | cdr3_aa
TRBJ1-1 | 14 | TRBV7-2 | CASSSGRGSAEAFF
TRBJ1-3 | 14 | TRBV5-4 | CASSERGSGNTIYF
TRBJ2-2 | 17 | TRBV7-2 | CASSLGGRARNTGELFF
TRBJ1-1 | 14 | TRBV28 | CASSPGQGYTEAFF
TRBJ1-2 | 14 | TRBV2 | CASSEQQGASGYTF
TRBJ2-2 | 13 | TRBV7-9 | CASSLSTTGELFF
TRBJ2-2 | 14 | TRBV5-1 | CASSLLAGGGELFF
TRBJ2-3 | 13 | TRBV2 | CASSSLPRDTQYF
TRBJ2-7 | 15 | TRBV27 | CASSLFGLEMGEQYF
TRBJ2-5 | 15 | TRBV3-1/TRBV3-2 | CASSHRGMSQETQYF
TRBJ1-4 | 14 | TRBV28 | CASSNGGAGEKLFF
TRBJ1-5 | 15 | TRBV29-1 | CSVGWGPGRHQPQHF
TRBJ2-1 | 14 | TRBV29-1 | CSGLGLAGVNEQFF
TRBJ2-1 | 14 | TRBV27 | CASRPRGPYNEQFF
TRBJ2-5 | 14 | TRBV6-5 | CAGGAGRGWETQYF
TRBJ2-3 | 15 | TRBV5-4 | CASSLAGLAGDTQYF
TRBJ2-6 | 18 | TRBV6-2/TRBV6-3 | CASSYWGLGRLGANVLTF
TRBJ2-4 | 17 | TRBV28 | CASSLASGRGFGNIQYF
TRBJ1-2 | 15 | TRBV7-9 | CASSFARTGPPGYTF
TRBJ2-7 | 13 | TRBV18 | CASSPGTLGEQYF
TRBJ1-1 | 14 | TRBV12-1 | CASSPGDGNTEAFF
TRBJ1-1 | 12 | TRBV29-1 | CSAAPGNTEAFF
TRBJ1-2 | 15 | TRBV15 | CATSREQGGHYGYTF
TRBJ1-6 | 14 | TRBV6-5 | CASRTGGGISPLHF
TRBJ2-1 | 16 | TRBV3-1/TRBV3-2 | CASSQDRWRGQNEQFF
TRBJ2-7 | 14 | TRBV5-1 | CASSSTGGIYEQYF
TRBJ2-2 | 16 | TRBV11-2 | CASSLPSQGNTGELFF
TRBJ1-2 | 15 | TRBV7-9 | CASSLTGLQGRGYTF
TRBJ1-4 | 15 | TRBV5-4 | CASSPTPATNEKLFF
TRBJ2-1 | 19 | TRBV27 | CASSQRVRDGTGPYNEQFF
TRBJ1-1 | 14 | TRBV7-9 | CASSLAEETAEAFF
TRBJ2-1 | 13 | TRBV12-3/TRBV12-4 | CASSFGEYNEQFF
TRBJ2-1 | 14 | TRBV5-8 | CASIGKRGYNEQFF
TRBJ2-4 | 14 | TRBV6-5 | CASSSWTERNIQYF
TRBJ2-1 | 15 | TRBV19 | CASSPGTGEINEQFF
TRBJ1-5 | 15 | TRBV24-1 | CATSGIRYSNQPQHF
TRBJ1-5 | 12 | TRBV7-2 | CASSYQGQPQHF
TRBJ2-2 | 17 | TRBV10-2 | CASSASLAGGPNGELFF
TRBJ2-7 | 12 | TRBV29-1 | CSVGVRVGEQYF
TRBJ2-5 | 13 | TRBV27 | CASSPQGDETQYF
TRBJ2-2 | 14 | TRBV27 | CASSFNRGSGELFF
TRBJ2-2 | 15 | TRBV5-1 | CASSFGSHYTGELFF
TRBJ1-2 | 15 | TRBV23-1 | CASSPSGGQLSGYTF
TRBJ1-3 | 15 | TRBV7-6 | CASTPGRVTGNTIYF
TRBJ1-4 | 15 | TRBV14 | CASSIRTGRGEKLFF
TRBJ2-1 | 15 | TRBV29-1 | CSVEEGTSGYNEQFF
TRBJ1-6 | 16 | TRBV18 | CASSSTSGGDDSPLHF
TRBJ2-7 | 15 | TRBV7-3 | CASSFLGSGSYEQYF
TRBJ2-5 | 13 | TRBV3-1/TRBV3-2 | CASSQGGSETQYF
TRBJ2-2 | 16 | TRBV11-3 | CASSPGPGIRPGGLFF
TRBJ1-2 | 12 | TRBV28 | CAIPRSPYGYTF
TRBJ1-2 | 11 | TRBV29-1 | CSVQVNYGYTF
TRBJ2-3 | 18 | TRBV10-3 | CAISESSASGPRTDTQYF
TRBJ2-5 | 15 | TRBV30 | CAWSSPGLAAETQYF
TRBJ1-2 | 14 | TRBV9 | CASSDRDRGFAYTF